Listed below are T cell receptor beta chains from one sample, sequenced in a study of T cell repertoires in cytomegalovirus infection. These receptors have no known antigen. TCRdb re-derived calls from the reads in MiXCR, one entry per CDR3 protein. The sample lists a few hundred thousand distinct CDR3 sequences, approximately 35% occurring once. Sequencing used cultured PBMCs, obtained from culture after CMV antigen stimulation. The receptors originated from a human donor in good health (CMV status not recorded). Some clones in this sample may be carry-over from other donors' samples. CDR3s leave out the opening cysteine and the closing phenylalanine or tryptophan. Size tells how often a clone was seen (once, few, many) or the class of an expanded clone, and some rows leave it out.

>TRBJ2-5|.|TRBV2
ASSYGGGGTQY
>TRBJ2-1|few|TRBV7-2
ASSLQPSGNSYNEQF
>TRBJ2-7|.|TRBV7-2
ASSLARGVSYEQY
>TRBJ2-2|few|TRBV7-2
ASSLQKRAGELF
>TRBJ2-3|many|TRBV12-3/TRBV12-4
ASSRQGRPDTQY
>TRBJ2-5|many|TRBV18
ASSPLSGTQETQY
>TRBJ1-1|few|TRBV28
ASSSTGVSTEAF
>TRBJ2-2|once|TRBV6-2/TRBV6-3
ASSYGTTNTGELF
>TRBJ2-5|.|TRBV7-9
ASSSSRTGGETQY
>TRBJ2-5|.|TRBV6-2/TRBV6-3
ASDSQETQY
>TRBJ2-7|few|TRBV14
ASSQASGSYEQY
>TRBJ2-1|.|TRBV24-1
ATSDAVSNPSNEQF
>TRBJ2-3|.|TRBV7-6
ASSPSQPDTQY
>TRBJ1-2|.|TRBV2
ARSTYYQDTDGYT